This T cell receptor beta chain came from a study of vaccination effects on CD4 cells after COVID-19. Remarks on this clone: Its antigen is unknown.

Trimming took off 5 bases at V and 2 bases at J, with 12 bases between the two ends. Germline V gene data show CDR1 as LNHDA and CDR2 as SQIVND (reference sequence). The CDR3 consists of 15 residues. The data were produced by immunoSEQ multiplex PCR, yet TCRdb's version contains in-frame clones alone and is incomplete. The sample lists about 27,000 clones, 65% to 75% occurring once. With the ViraFEST assay, the study expanded antigen-specific CD4+ T cells using viral peptide pools, then sequenced them. Researchers isolated CD4+ T cells once less than 13 days of culture had elapsed. Nobody among the vaccine recipients had prior SARS-CoV-2 infection (nucleocapsid antibodies were negative).

The sequence derives from a human donor who received a COVID-19 vaccine. The specimen comprised CD4+ T cells from PBMCs cultured with SARS-CoV-2 spike peptides, sampled before COVID-19 vaccination. This chain uses TRBV19 with TRBJ2-2, with D unclear. Here the CDR3 reads CASSPAAHNTGELFF. Written as DNA, the CDR3 is TGTGCCAGTAGTCCCGCGGCACATAACACCGGGGAGCTGTTTTTT.